This is a list of T cell receptor beta chains from one sample in a study of blood T cell repertoires in COVID-19. The repertoire was sequenced with immunoSEQ multiplex PCR; TCRdb's copy has only in-frame clones and lacks some. The sample has fewer than 150,000 clones, less than 85% seen once. Sequenced input: PBMCs or T cells enriched from blood (not recorded which). All receptors come from a woman aged 18-30 years who had been exposed to COVID-19. Each CDR3 is given with its conserved first and last residue. D genes are given only for firm matches. A clone size is listed for some rows: how often the clone was seen (once, few, many), or a class if it is expanded.

D: NA; J: TRBJ1-1; V: TRBV5-1; size: NA; DNA: TGCGCCAGCAGCTTGGATACCGGGGGAGTTACTGAAGCTTTCTTT; CDR3: CASSLDTGGVTEAFF
D: NA; J: TRBJ1-5; V: TRBV2; size: few; DNA: TGTGCCAGCAGTCCAACAGGGCTGGTTCAGCCCCAGCATTTT; CDR3: CASSPTGLVQPQHF
D: NA; J: TRBJ2-3; V: TRBV7-2; size: NA; DNA: TGTGCCAGCAGCTTGTTGACGGGTGCAGATACGCAGTATTTT; CDR3: CASSLLTGADTQYF
D: NA; J: TRBJ1-6; V: TRBV7-8; size: NA; DNA: TGTGCCAGCACCGATGGACAGAGCTCCTATAATTCACCCCTCCACTTT; CDR3: CASTDGQSSYNSPLHF
D: TRBD2; J: TRBJ2-1; V: TRBV24-1; size: NA; DNA: TGTGCCACCAGTGATCTCAAGGGGAGCGGGACTTCCCCCTACAATGAGCAGTTCTTC; CDR3: CATSDLKGSGTSPYNEQFF
D: TRBD2; J: TRBJ2-1; V: TRBV27; size: NA; DNA: TGTGCCAGCAGTCAGGGACTAGCGGGAGAAGTCTACAATGAGCAGTTCTTC; CDR3: CASSQGLAGEVYNEQFF
D: TRBD1; J: TRBJ2-1; V: TRBV6-5; size: NA; DNA: TGTGCCAGCAGCCGGGACAGGGGGCTTAGTGAGCAGTTCTTC; CDR3: CASSRDRGLSEQFF
D: NA; J: TRBJ1-1; V: TRBV7-9; size: once; DNA: TGTGCCAGCAGGGGACAACCGAACACTGAAGCTTTCTTT; CDR3: CASRGQPNTEAFF
D: NA; J: TRBJ1-1; V: TRBV7-9; size: NA; DNA: TGTGCCAGCGCGCCACAGGGCACGAGCACTGAAGCTTTCTTT; CDR3: CASAPQGTSTEAFF
D: NA; J: TRBJ1-1; V: TRBV5-4; size: NA; DNA: TGTGCCAGCAGTGGACGGGGATTGGGCACTGAAGCTTTCTTT; CDR3: CASSGRGLGTEAFF
D: NA; J: TRBJ2-7; V: TRBV2; size: NA; DNA: TGTGCCAGCAGGGAACAGGGCAATCCTTCCTACGAGCAGTACTTC; CDR3: CASREQGNPSYEQYF
D: NA; J: TRBJ2-3; V: TRBV7-3; size: NA; DNA: TGTGCCAGCAGCCCCACGAGAGGGACAGATACGCAGTATTTT; CDR3: CASSPTRGTDTQYF
D: TRBD2; J: TRBJ2-1; V: TRBV19; size: NA; DNA: TGTGCCAGCCTTAAAACTAGCGGGGAGTACAATGAGCAGTTCTTC; CDR3: CASLKTSGEYNEQFF
D: TRBD1; J: TRBJ1-2; V: TRBV7-2; size: NA; DNA: TGTGCCAGCAGCTTAGATTTCTCACGCGACAGGGGTCGCGGCTACACCTTC; CDR3: CASSLDFSRDRGRGYTF
D: NA; J: TRBJ1-1; V: TRBV7-3; size: NA; DNA: TGTGCCAGCAGCTTAAGGGCGAACACTGAAGCTTTCTTT; CDR3: CASSLRANTEAFF
D: NA; J: TRBJ2-7; V: TRBV6-1; size: NA; DNA: TGTGCCAGCAGTGAAGCGGTCACCCCGGTGAGTTACGAGCAGTACTTC; CDR3: CASSEAVTPVSYEQYF
D: NA; J: TRBJ2-7; V: TRBV6-5; size: few; DNA: TGTGCCAGCAGACCCGACATCGAGCAGTACTTC; CDR3: CASRPDIEQYF
D: NA; J: TRBJ1-1; V: TRBV30; size: NA; DNA: TGTGCCTGGACCGAGTTCCAGGACACTGAAGCTTTCTTT; CDR3: CAWTEFQDTEAFF
D: NA; J: TRBJ2-1; V: TRBV6-2/TRBV6-3; size: NA; DNA: TGTGCCAGCAGTCGCTCCTACAATGAGCAGTTCTTC; CDR3: CASSRSYNEQFF
D: TRBD1; J: TRBJ2-1; V: TRBV2; size: NA; DNA: TGTGCCAGCAGGGAAGACAGGGGTGGTTACAATGAGCAGTTCTTC; CDR3: CASREDRGGYNEQFF
D: TRBD1; J: TRBJ2-7; V: TRBV4-3; size: NA; DNA: TGCGCCAGCAGCCAAGATCACAGGGGCCACGAGCAGTACTTC; CDR3: CASSQDHRGHEQYF
D: NA; J: TRBJ1-5; V: TRBV6-2/TRBV6-3; size: NA; DNA: TGTGCCAGCAGTTATGTGGGGCCGAGCAATCAGCCCCAGCATTTT; CDR3: CASSYVGPSNQPQHF
D: TRBD1; J: TRBJ1-1; V: TRBV20-1; size: NA; DNA: TGCAGTGCTAGTAGGGACAGGCTCGCAGCTTTCTTT; CDR3: CSASRDRLAAFF
D: NA; J: TRBJ2-7; V: TRBV30; size: NA; DNA: TGTGCCTGGAGCCCCTTTAACTACGAGCAGTACTTC; CDR3: CAWSPFNYEQYF
D: NA; J: TRBJ2-2; V: TRBV6-2/TRBV6-3; size: NA; DNA: TGTGCCAGCAGTTACCCCCGGGGTAGCGCCAACACCGGGGAGCTGTTTTTT; CDR3: CASSYPRGSANTGELFF
D: TRBD2; J: TRBJ2-6; V: TRBV5-6; size: NA; DNA: TGTGCCAGCAGCTTGCTAGCGGGGTTCTCTGGGGCCAACGTCCTGACTTTC; CDR3: CASSLLAGFSGANVLTF
D: NA; J: TRBJ1-2; V: TRBV6-5; size: NA; DNA: TGTGCCAGCAGGCGCGACGGACTCTATGGCTACACCTTC; CDR3: CASRRDGLYGYTF
D: TRBD2; J: TRBJ2-1; V: TRBV25-1; size: NA; DNA: TGTGCCAGCACCGACGGGACTAGCGGGACTAGCTCCTACAATGAGCAGTTCTTC; CDR3: CASTDGTSGTSSYNEQFF
D: NA; J: TRBJ1-1; V: TRBV24-1; size: NA; DNA: TGTGCCACCAGTGATCCTTCGGAGGGGAACACTGAAGCTTTCTTT; CDR3: CATSDPSEGNTEAFF
D: TRBD1; J: TRBJ2-1; V: TRBV5-6; size: NA; DNA: TGTGCCAGCAGCGACCGGGACAGGGGGCACTTTGAGCAGTTCTTC; CDR3: CASSDRDRGHFEQFF
D: NA; J: TRBJ1-4; V: TRBV5-1; size: NA; DNA: TGCGCCAGCAGCTTAGCGGGTCTTAATGAAAAACTGTTTTTT; CDR3: CASSLAGLNEKLFF
D: NA; J: TRBJ1-3; V: TRBV7-2; size: NA; DNA: TGTGCCAGCAGCCCCGGCCTGAGGATTGGAAACACCATATATTTT; CDR3: CASSPGLRIGNTIYF
D: NA; J: TRBJ2-5; V: TRBV4-1; size: NA; DNA: TGCGCCAGCAGCCAAGAACGGTACCAAGAGACCCAGTACTTC; CDR3: CASSQERYQETQYF
D: NA; J: TRBJ1-1; V: TRBV29-1; size: NA; DNA: TGCAGCGTGCAAAATGGGGGCAGTGAAGCTTTCTTT; CDR3: CSVQNGGSEAFF
D: TRBD1; J: TRBJ1-1; V: TRBV15; size: NA; DNA: TGTGCCACCAGCAGAGACCCAGGGGGCGCGGACACTGAAGCTTTCTTT; CDR3: CATSRDPGGADTEAFF
D: TRBD1; J: TRBJ2-3; V: TRBV11-2; size: few; DNA: TGTGCCAGCACCGCAGACAGGGGCACAGATACGCAGTATTTT; CDR3: CASTADRGTDTQYF
D: NA; J: TRBJ1-4; V: TRBV4-2; size: NA; DNA: TGTGCCAGCAGCCAAGGGACAGCCCAAAATGAAAAACTGTTTTTT; CDR3: CASSQGTAQNEKLFF
D: NA; J: TRBJ1-2; V: TRBV6-5; size: NA; DNA: TGTGCCAGCAGTCCCAGGGGTTCCGACGGCTACACCTTC; CDR3: CASSPRGSDGYTF
D: TRBD2; J: TRBJ2-7; V: TRBV10-3; size: NA; DNA: TGTGCCATCAGTGAACTAGCGGGAGTAGGGGAGCAGTACTTC; CDR3: CAISELAGVGEQYF
D: NA; J: TRBJ2-7; V: TRBV2; size: NA; DNA: TGTGCCAGCGGAATTACAGGGTCCGAGCAGTACTTC; CDR3: CASGITGSEQYF
D: NA; J: TRBJ2-7; V: TRBV15; size: NA; DNA: TGTGCCACCAGCAGAGACGTCAGCTCCTACGAGCAGTACTTC; CDR3: CATSRDVSSYEQYF
D: NA; J: TRBJ2-5; V: TRBV7-9; size: NA; DNA: TGTGCCAGCAGCTTTGGAGGGAACCAAGAGACCCAGTACTTC; CDR3: CASSFGGNQETQYF
D: TRBD1; J: TRBJ2-7; V: TRBV29-1; size: many; DNA: TGCAGCGCCGTACGACAGGGTGTCGGCGAGCAGTACTTC; CDR3: CSAVRQGVGEQYF
D: NA; J: TRBJ1-4; V: TRBV11-3; size: NA; DNA: TGTGCCAGCAGCTTAGAACGGAGTCGGAAGGAAAAACTGTTTTTT; CDR3: CASSLERSRKEKLFF
D: TRBD2; J: TRBJ2-7; V: TRBV29-1; size: medium-sized; DNA: TGCAGCGTTGAAAAAGCGGGGTCTAGCTCCTACGAGCAGTACTTC; CDR3: CSVEKAGSSSYEQYF
D: TRBD2; J: TRBJ2-1; V: TRBV28; size: NA; DNA: TGTGCCAGCAGTTACGGGGGGGTAGGCTACAATGAGCAGTTCTTC; CDR3: CASSYGGVGYNEQFF
D: TRBD2; J: TRBJ2-4; V: TRBV19; size: NA; DNA: TGTGCCAGTAGCTCTACTAGCGGGGAGAACATTCAGTACTTC; CDR3: CASSSTSGENIQYF
D: TRBD2; J: TRBJ2-1; V: TRBV11-2; size: NA; DNA: TGTGCCAGCAGCTTAGATTCTAGCGGGTGGTACTCCTACAATGAGCAGTTCTTC; CDR3: CASSLDSSGWYSYNEQFF
D: TRBD2; J: TRBJ2-1; V: TRBV28; size: NA; DNA: TGTGCCAGCAGTTCCCCGAGAACTAGCGGGAGCTCCTACAATGAGCAGTTCTTC; CDR3: CASSSPRTSGSSYNEQFF
D: TRBD1; J: TRBJ1-1; V: TRBV18; size: NA; DNA: TGTGCCAGCTCACCTGGGACGACAGGGGTAGTGAACACTGAAGCTTTCTTT; CDR3: CASSPGTTGVVNTEAFF
D: TRBD2; J: TRBJ2-7; V: TRBV30; size: NA; DNA: TGTGCCTGGAGTGTGGGGCTAGCGGGAGGCGAGCAGTACTTC; CDR3: CAWSVGLAGGEQYF
D: TRBD1; J: TRBJ1-4; V: TRBV15; size: NA; DNA: TGTGCCACCAGCAGACGTGGGAACAGGGGCCAAATGAGAGCTAATGAAAAACTGTTTTTT; CDR3: CATSRRGNRGQMRANEKLFF
D: TRBD2; J: TRBJ2-3; V: TRBV24-1; size: NA; DNA: TGTGCCACCAGTGCAAGACCGGGACTAGCGGGAGGGAGGGACACAGATACGCAGTATTTT; CDR3: CATSARPGLAGGRDTDTQYF
D: NA; J: TRBJ2-7; V: TRBV9; size: NA; DNA: TGTGCCAGCAGCGTAGCCGATACATTCTCCTACGAGCAGTACTTC; CDR3: CASSVADTFSYEQYF